This T cell receptor (beta chain) stems from a study of CXCR3-negative and CXCR3-positive naive CD8 T cells. Points from the study as a whole: Naive subsets were similarly diverse, while memory CD8+ repertoires were much less diverse. The authors found comparable surface CD5 between naive subsets and inferred TCR strength from TRB CDR3 properties. Naive CXCR3-negative cells resembled naive CXCR3-positive cells in TRBV-TRBJ usage; memory cells differed. TRB CDR3s of CXCR3-positive naive cells were more hydrophobic than those of CXCR3-negative naive cells.

In preparing the TRB cDNA libraries, 5' RACE with UMI labels was used. Reprocessing the 5' RACE reads, TCRdb reports a single entry for every CDR3 protein and omits DNA. Recorded for this sample: 150,000 to 180,000 distinct CDR3 sequences. As concerns this clonotype: The antigen remains unidentified.

The CDR3 runs 13 residues. Per the germline V gene, CDR1 is SGHDN and CDR2 is FVKESK. A CD45RO-CCR7+CD27+CD95- profile was what naive CD8+ T cells displayed. The clonotype comes from a human donor in good health. Some clones in this sample may be carry-over from other donors' samples. The rearrangement joins TRBV14 to TRBJ1-2. Specimen: naive CXCR3+ CD8+ T cells from blood. Indicated subset: CD45RO-CCR7+CD27+CD95- naive CD8+ T cells expressing CXCR3 (TNR3+). The CDR3 sequence is CASSQLGARGYTF.